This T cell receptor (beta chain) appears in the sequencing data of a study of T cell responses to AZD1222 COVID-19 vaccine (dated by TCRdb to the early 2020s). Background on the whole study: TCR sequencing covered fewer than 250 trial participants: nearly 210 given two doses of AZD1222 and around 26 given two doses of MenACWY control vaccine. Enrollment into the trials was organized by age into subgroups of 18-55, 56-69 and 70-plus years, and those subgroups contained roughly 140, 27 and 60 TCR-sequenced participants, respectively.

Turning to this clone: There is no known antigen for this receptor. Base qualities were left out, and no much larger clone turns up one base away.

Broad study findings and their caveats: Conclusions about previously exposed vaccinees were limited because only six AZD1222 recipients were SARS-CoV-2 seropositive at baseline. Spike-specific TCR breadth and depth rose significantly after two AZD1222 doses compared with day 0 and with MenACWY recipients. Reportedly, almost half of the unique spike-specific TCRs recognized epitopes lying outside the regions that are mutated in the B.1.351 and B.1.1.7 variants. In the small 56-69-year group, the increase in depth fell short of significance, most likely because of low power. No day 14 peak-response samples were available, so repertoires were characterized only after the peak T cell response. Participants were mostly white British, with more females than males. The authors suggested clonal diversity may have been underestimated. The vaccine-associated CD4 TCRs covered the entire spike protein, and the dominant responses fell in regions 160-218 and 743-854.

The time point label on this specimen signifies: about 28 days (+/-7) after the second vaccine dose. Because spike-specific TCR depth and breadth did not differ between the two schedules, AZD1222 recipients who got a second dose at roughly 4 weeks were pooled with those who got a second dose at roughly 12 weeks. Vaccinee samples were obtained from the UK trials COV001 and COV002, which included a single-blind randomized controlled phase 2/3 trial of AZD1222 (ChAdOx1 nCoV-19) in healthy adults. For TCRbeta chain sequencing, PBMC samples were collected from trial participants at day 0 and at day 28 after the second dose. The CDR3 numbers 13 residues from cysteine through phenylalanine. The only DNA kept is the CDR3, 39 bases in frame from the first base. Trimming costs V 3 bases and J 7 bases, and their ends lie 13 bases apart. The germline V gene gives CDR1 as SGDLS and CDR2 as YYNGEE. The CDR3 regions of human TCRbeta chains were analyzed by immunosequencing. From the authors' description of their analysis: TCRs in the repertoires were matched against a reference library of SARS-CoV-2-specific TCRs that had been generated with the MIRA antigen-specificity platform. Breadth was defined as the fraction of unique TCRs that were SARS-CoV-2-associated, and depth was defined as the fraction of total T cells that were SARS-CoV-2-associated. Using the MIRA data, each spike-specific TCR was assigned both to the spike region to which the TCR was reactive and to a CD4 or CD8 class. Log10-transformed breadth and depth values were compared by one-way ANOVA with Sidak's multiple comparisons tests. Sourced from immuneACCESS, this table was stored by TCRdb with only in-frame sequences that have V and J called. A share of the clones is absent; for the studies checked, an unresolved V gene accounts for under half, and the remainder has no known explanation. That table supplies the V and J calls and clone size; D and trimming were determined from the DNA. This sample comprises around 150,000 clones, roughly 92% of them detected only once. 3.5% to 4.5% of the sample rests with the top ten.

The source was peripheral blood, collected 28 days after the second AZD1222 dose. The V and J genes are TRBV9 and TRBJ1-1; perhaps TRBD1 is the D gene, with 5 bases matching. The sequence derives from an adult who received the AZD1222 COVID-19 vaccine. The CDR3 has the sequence CASSAGAGIEAFF. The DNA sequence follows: TGTGCCAGCAGCGCTGGGGCGGGGATTGAAGCTTTCTTT. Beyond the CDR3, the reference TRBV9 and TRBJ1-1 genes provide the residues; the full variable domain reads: DSGVTQTPKHLITATGQRVTLRCSPRSGDLSVYWYQQSLDQGLQFLIQYYNGEERAKGNILERFSAQQFPDLHSELNLSSLELGDSALYFCASSAGAGIEAFFGQGTRLTVV.